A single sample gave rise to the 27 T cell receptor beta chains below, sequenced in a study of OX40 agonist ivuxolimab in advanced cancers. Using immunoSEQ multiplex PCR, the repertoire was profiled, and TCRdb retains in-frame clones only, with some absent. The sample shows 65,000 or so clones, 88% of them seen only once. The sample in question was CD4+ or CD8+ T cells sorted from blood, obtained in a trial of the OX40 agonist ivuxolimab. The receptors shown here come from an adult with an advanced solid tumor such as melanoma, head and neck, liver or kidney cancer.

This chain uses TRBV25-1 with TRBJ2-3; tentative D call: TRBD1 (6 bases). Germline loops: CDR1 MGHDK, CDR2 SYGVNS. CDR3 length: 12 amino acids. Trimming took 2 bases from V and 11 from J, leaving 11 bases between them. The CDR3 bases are TGTGCCAGCAGTGAAGGCGAGGGGGTGCAGTATTTT. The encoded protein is CASSEGEGVQYF.

The CDR3 DNA reads TGTGCCAGCAGTTACCCAACCCTTAACTATGGCTACACCTTC. Its protein product is CASSYPTLNYGYTF. The chain links TRBV6-6 to TRBJ1-2; no clear D. CDR1 MNHNY and CDR2 SVGAGI come from the germline V gene (reference sequence). The CDR3 runs to 14 residues. V dropped 2 bases and J dropped 1 base, with 8 bases sitting between them.

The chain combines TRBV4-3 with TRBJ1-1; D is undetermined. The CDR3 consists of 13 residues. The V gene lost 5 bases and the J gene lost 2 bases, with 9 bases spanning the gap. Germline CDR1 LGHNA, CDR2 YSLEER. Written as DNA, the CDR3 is TGCGCCAGCAGCAAAACAGCTAACACTGAAGCTTTCTTT. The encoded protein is CASSKTANTEAFF.

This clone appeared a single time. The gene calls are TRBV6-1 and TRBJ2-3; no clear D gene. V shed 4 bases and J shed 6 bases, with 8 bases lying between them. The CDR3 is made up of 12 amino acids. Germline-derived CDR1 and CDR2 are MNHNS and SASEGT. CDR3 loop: CASSALEDTQYF. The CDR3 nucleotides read TGTGCCAGCAGTGCCTTAGAGGATACGCAGTATTTT.

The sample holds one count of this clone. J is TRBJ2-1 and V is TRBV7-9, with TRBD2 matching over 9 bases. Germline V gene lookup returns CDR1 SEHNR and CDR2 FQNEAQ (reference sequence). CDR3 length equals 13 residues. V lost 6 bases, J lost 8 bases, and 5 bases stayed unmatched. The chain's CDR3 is CASSLRLADEQFF. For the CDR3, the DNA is TGTGCCAGCAGTTTGCGACTAGCGGATGAGCAGTTCTTC.

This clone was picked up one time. CDR3 amino acids: CASSWTNTGELFF. The CDR3 nucleotides read TGTGCCAGCAGCTGGACCAACACCGGGGAGCTGTTTTTT. The genes are TRBV5-8 and TRBJ2-2, with D hard to call. CDR1 is SGHTS, CDR2 YDEGEE, per germline. The CDR3 contains 13 residues. V lost 3 bases and J 2 bases, leaving 5 bases between the germline ends.

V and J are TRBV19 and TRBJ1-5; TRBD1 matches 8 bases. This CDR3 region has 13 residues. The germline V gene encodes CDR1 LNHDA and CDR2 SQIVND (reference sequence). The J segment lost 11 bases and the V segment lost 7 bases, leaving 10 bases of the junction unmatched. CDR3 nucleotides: TGTGCCAGTACTCAGGACAGGGCATCGACCCAGCATTTT. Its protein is CASTQDRASTQHF.

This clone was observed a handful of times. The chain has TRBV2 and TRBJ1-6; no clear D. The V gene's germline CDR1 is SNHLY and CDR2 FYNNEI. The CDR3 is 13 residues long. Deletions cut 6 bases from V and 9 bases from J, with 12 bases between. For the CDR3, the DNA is TGTGCCAGCAGGAGGGAATCGAGTTCACCCCTCCACTTT. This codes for CASRRESSSPLHF. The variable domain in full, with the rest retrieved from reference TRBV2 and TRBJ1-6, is EPEVTQTPSHQVTQMGQEVILRCVPISNHLYFYWYRQILGQKVEFLVSFYNNEISEKSEIFDDQFSVERPDGSNFTLKIRSTKLEDSAMYFCASRRESSSPLHFGNGTRLTVT.

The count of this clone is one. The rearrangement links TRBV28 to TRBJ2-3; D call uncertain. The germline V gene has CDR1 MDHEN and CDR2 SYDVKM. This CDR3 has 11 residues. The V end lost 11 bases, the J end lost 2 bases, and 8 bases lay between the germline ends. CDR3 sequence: CASQDTDTQYF. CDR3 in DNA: TGTGCCTCCCAGGACACAGATACGCAGTATTTT.

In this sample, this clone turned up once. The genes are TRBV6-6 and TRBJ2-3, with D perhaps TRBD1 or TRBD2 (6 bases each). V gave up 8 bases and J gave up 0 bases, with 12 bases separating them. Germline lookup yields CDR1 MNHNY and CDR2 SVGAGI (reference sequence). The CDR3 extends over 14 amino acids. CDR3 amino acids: CASRIGGSTDTQYF. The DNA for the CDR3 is TGTGCCAGCCGAATCGGGGGCAGCACAGATACGCAGTATTTT.

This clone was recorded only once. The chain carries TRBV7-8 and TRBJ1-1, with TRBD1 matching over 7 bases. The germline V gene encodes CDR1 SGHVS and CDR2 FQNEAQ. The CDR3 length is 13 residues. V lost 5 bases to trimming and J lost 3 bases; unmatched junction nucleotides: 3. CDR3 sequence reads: CASSRDRHTEAFF. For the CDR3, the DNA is TGTGCCAGCAGCAGGGACAGACACACTGAAGCTTTCTTT.

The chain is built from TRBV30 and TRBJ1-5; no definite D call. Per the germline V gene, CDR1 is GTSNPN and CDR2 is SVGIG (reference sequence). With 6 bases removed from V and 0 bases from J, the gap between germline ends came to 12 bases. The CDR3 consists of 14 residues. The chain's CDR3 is CACNKAGSNQPQHF. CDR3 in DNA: TGTGCCTGTAATAAAGCAGGTAGCAATCAGCCCCAGCATTTT.

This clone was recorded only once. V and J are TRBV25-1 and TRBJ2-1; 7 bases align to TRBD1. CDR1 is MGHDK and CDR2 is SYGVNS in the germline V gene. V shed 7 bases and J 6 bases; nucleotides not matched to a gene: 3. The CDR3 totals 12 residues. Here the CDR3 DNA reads TGTGCCAGCACCCGACAGGGCAATGAGCAGTTCTTC. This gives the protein CASTRQGNEQFF.

The CDR3 loop reads CASSRGDRDSGNTIYF. CDR3 DNA sequence: TGTGCCAGCAGCCGGGGGGACAGGGACTCTGGAAACACCATATATTTT. The rearrangement joins TRBV5-6 to TRBJ1-3, with TRBD1 matching over 9 bases. This CDR3 has 16 amino acids. Trimming removed 4 bases from V and 0 bases from J; junction bases left unmatched: 5. Germline assignment: CDR1 SGHDT and CDR2 YYEEEE.

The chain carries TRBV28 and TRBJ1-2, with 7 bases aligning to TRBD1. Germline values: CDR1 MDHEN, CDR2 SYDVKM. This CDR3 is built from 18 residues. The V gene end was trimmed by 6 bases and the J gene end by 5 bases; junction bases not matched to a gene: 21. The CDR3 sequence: CASRTRGGLPGGWYGYTF. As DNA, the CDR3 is TGTGCCAGCAGAACCCGCGGGGGACTTCCAGGGGGTTGGTATGGCTACACCTTC.

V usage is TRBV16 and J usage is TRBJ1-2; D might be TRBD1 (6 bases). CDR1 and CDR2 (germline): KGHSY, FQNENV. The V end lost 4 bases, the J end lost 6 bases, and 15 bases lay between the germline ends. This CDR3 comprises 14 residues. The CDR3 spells CASSRWEGGDGYTF. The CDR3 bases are TGTGCCAGCAGCCGCTGGGAGGGGGGCGATGGCTACACCTTC.

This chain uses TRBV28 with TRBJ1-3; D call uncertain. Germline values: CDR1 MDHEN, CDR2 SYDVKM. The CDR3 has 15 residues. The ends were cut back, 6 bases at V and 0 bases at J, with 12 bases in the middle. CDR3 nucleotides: TGTGCCAGCAGGGAAACGACGCGCTCTGGAAACACCATATATTTT. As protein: CASRETTRSGNTIYF.

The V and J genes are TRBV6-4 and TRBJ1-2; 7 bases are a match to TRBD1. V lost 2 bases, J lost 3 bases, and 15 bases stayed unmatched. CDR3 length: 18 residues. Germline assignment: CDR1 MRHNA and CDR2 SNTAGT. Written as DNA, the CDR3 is TGTGCCAGCAGTGACCGCAAGGACAGGCCCACCTCTTACTATGGCTACACCTTC. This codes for CASSDRKDRPTSYYGYTF.

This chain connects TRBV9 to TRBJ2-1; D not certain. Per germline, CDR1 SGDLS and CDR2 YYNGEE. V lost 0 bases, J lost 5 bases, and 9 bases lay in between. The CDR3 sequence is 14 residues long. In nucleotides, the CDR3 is TGTGCCAGCAGCGTAGTGTCTGTCAACAATGAGCAGTTCTTC. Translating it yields CASSVVSVNNEQFF.

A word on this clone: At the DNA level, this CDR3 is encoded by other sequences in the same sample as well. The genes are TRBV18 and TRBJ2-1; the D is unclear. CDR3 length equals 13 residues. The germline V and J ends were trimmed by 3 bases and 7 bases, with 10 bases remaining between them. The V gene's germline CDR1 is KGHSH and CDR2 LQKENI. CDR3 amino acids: CASSPPSVNEQFF. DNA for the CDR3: TGTGCCAGCTCACCCCCCTCTGTGAATGAGCAGTTCTTC.

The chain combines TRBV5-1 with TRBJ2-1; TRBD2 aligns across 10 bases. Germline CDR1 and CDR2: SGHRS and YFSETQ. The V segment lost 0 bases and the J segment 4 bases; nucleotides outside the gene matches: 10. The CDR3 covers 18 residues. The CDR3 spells CASSLAWSSGGPYNEQFF. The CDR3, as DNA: TGCGCCAGCAGCTTGGCCTGGTCTAGCGGGGGCCCTTACAATGAGCAGTTCTTC.

CDR3 sequence: CASSRFPRGKEQPQHF. DNA for the CDR3: TGTGCCAGCAGCCGCTTTCCCCGGGGGAAGGAACAGCCCCAGCATTTT. The gene calls are TRBV7-2 and TRBJ1-5; weak D call: TRBD1 (5 bases). Germline CDR1 is SGHTA and CDR2 is FQGNSA. V was trimmed by 5 bases and J by 7 bases, leaving 21 bases between them. This CDR3 comprises 16 residues.

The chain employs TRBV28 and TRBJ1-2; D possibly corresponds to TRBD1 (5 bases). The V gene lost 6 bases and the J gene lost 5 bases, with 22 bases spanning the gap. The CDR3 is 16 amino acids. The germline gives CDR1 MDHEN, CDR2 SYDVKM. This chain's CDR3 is CASSLTGGTLGYGYTF. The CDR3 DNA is TGTGCCAGCAGCCTCACAGGCGGGACCCTGGGATATGGCTACACCTTC.

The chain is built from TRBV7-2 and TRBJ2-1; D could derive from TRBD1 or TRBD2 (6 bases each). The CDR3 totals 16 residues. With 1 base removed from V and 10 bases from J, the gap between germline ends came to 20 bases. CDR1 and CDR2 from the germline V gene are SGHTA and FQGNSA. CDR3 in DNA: TGTGCCAGCAGCTTAGTGGCGGGTAGGCAAGGGGGGGAGCAGTTCTTC. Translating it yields CASSLVAGRQGGEQFF.

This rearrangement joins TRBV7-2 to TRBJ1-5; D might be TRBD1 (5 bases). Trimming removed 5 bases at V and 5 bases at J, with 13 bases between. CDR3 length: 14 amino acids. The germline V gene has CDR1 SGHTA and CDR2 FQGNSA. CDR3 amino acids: CASSHAGGDQPQHF. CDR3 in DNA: TGTGCCAGCAGCCACGCGGGGGGGGATCAGCCCCAGCATTTT.

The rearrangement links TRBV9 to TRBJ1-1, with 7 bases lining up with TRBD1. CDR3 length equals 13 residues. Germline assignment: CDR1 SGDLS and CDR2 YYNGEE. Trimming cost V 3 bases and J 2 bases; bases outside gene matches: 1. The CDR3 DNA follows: TGTGCCAGCAGCGGACAGGGAAACACTGAAGCTTTCTTT. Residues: CASSGQGNTEAFF.

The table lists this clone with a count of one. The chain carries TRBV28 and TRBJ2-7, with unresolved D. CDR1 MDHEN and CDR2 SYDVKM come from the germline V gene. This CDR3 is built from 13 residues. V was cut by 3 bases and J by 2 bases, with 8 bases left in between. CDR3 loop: CASSLQEPYEQYF. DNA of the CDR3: TGTGCCAGCAGTTTGCAGGAACCCTACGAGCAGTACTTC.